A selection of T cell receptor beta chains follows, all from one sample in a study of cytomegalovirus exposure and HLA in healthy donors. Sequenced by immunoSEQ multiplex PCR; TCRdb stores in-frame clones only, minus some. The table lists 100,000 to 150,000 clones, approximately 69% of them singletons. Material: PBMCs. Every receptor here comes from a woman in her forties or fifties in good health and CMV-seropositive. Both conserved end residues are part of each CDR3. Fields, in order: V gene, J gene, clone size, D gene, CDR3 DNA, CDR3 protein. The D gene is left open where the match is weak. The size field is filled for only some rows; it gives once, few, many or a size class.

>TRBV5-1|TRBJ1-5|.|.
TGCGCCAGCAGCTTGGTTGGCATGCCCAATCAGCCCCAGCATTTT
CASSLVGMPNQPQHF
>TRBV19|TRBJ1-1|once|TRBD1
TGTGCCAGTAGTGTTGGACAGGGGGTTTCTTCTGAAGCTTTCTTT
CASSVGQGVSSEAFF
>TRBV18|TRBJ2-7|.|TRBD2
TGTGCCAGCTCACCACCAGCGGGAGGGGCCTACGAGCAGTACTTC
CASSPPAGGAYEQYF
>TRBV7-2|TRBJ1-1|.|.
TGTGCCAGCAGCAGGAACAAACAGGAGAACACTGAAGCTTTCTTT
CASSRNKQENTEAFF
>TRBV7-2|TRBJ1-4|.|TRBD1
TGTGCCAGCAGCCCGGACAGGGGGTCTGAAAAACTGTTTTTT
CASSPDRGSEKLFF
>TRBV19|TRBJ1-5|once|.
TGTGCCAGTAGTACAGGGCTGGGGCAGCCCCAGCATTTT
CASSTGLGQPQHF
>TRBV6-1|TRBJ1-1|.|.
TGTGCCAGCAGTGAAGCGGGGGGTAGCACTGAAGCTTTCTTT
CASSEAGGSTEAFF
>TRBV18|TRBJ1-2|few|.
TGTGCCAGCTCACCGGCTTTTGAGGGGGTGAAGTATGGCTACACCTTC
CASSPAFEGVKYGYTF
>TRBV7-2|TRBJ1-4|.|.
TGTGCCAGCAGCCAGAACGGCCTGGGGGCACTTGAAAAACTGTTTTTT
CASSQNGLGALEKLFF
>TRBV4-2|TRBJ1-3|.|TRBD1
TGTGCCAGCAGCCAACCCCCGGGACAGGAGCCCCCCCCCATATATTTT
CASSQPPGQEPPPIYF
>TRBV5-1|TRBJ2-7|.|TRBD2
TGCGCCAGCAGCTTACTAGCGGGCCCGAGGGAGCAGTACTTC
CASSLLAGPREQYF
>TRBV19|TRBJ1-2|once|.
TGTGCCAGTAGTATCAGCTGGCGGGGGACAAGTGGCTATACCTTC
CASSISWRGTSGYTF
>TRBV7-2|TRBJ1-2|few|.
TGTGCCAGCAGCTCCAGGGTAAACTATGGCTACACCTTC
CASSSRVNYGYTF
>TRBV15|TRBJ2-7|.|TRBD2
TGTGCCACCAGCAGAGGGATCTCAGGACTAGACTCCGAGCAGTACTTC
CATSRGISGLDSEQYF
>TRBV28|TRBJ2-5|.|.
TGTGCCAGCAGTTTGGCAGGGGGGTTGGAGACCCAGTACTTC
CASSLAGGLETQYF
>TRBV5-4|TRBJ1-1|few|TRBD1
TGTGCCAGCAGCCTGGGACAGGGGCGCACTGAAGCTTTCTTT
CASSLGQGRTEAFF
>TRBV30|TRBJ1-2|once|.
TGTGCCTGGGCCCAGACGAGGTCTCGCGGCTATGGCTACACCTTC
CAWAQTRSRGYGYTF
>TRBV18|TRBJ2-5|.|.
TGTGCCAGCTCACCCACGGGACTTGGAGAGACCCAGTACTTC
CASSPTGLGETQYF
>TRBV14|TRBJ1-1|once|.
TGTGCCAGCAGCCAAGTTAATATCGGGAGTGCAGGACCGAACACTGAAGCTTTCTTT
CASSQVNIGSAGPNTEAFF
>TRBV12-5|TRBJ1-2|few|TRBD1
TGTGCTAGTGGTTTCGGACAGGATCATGGCTACACCTTC
CASGFGQDHGYTF
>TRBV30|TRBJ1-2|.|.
TGTGCCTGGAGGGTTAATACAGGGTCCGGCTACACCTTC
CAWRVNTGSGYTF
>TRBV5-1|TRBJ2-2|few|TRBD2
TGCGCCAGCAGCGGCCAGGTAGCGGGAGTGGCTGGGGAGCTGTTTTTT
CASSGQVAGVAGELFF
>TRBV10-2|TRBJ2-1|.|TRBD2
TGCGCCAGCAAGCGGACGGGGGGGTCTTCCTACAATGAGCAGTTCTTC
CASKRTGGSSYNEQFF
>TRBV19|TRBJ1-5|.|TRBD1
TGTGCCAGTAGTCCAAAGGGACAGGGAATTCATCAGCCCCAGCATTTT
CASSPKGQGIHQPQHF
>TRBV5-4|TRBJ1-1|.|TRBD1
TGTGCCAGCAGCCCGGCGACAGGGGGAAACACTGAAGCTTTCTTT
CASSPATGGNTEAFF
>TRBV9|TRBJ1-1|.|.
TGTGCCAGCAGCGTAGGGCCACAACCTGAAGCTTTCTTT
CASSVGPQPEAFF
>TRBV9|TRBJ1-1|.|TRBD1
TGTGCCAGCAGCGTAGACCAGGGGGCGTTTTTAGGTGAAGCTTTCTTT
CASSVDQGAFLGEAFF
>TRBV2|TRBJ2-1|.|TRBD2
TGTGCCAGCAGTGATGGGGGAGGGAATGAGCAGTTCTTC
CASSDGGGNEQFF
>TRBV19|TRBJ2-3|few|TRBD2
TGTGCCAGTAGTATATGGAGCGGGGGTAGCACAGATACGCAGTATTTT
CASSIWSGGSTDTQYF
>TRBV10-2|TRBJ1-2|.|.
TGCGCCAGCAGTGAGGGGACATCTGGCGGCTACACCTTC
CASSEGTSGGYTF
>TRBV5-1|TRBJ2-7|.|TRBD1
TGCGCCAGCAGCTCAGGACAGGGGGCCTACGAGCAGTACTTC
CASSSGQGAYEQYF
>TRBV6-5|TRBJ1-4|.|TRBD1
TGTGCCAGCAGGTCCGGGACAGGGAGGAAAAAACTGTTTTTT
CASRSGTGRKKLFF
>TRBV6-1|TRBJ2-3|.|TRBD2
TGTGCCAGCAGTGCAGCCGGGACTAGCGGGGCGACAGATACGCAGTATTTT
CASSAAGTSGATDTQYF
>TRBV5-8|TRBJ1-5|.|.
TGTGCCAGCAGCTTAACGCCGTTGTTTAGTAGCAATCAGCCCCAGCATTTT
CASSLTPLFSSNQPQHF
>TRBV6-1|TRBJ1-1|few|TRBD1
TGTGCCAGCAGTGAAGGGGACAGGGGGGGCAGCTTGGCTTTCTTT
CASSEGDRGGSLAFF
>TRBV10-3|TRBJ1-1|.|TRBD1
TGTGCCATCAGTGAGATTCAGGGGGAGACTGAAGCTTTCTTT
CAISEIQGETEAFF
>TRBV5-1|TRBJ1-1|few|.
TGCGCCAGCAGCTTGTGGGGGCAGGGGAACACTGAAGCTTTCTTT
CASSLWGQGNTEAFF
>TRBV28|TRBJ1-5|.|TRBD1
TGTGCCAGCAGCCTCAACGGCATACGACAGGGACCCCAGCATTTT
CASSLNGIRQGPQHF
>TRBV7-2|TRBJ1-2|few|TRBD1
TGTGCCAGCAGCTCCGCTCCGGGACAGGGTAGCTACACCTTC
CASSSAPGQGSYTF
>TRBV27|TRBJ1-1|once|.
TGTGCCAGCAGCCCTCAAGGACTCGGCGGGGCTTTCTTT
CASSPQGLGGAFF
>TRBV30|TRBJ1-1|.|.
TGTGCCTGGAGTATGGGCAGGTTGAACACTGAAGCTTTCTTT
CAWSMGRLNTEAFF